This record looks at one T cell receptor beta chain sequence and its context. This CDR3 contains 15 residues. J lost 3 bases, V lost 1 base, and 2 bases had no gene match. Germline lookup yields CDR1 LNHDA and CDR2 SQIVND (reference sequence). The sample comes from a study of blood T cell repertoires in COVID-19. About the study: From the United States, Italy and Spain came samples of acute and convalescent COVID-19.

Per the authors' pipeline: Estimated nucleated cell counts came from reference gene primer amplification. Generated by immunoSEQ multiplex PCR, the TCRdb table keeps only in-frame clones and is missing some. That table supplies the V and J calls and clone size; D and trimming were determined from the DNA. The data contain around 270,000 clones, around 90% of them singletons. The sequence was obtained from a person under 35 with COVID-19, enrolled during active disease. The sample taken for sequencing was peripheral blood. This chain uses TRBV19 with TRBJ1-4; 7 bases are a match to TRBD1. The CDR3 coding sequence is TGTGCCAGTAGTATAGGGACAGGCGCTAATGAAAAACTGTTTTTT. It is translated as CASSIGTGANEKLFF.